This T cell receptor (beta chain) came from a study of PD-1 blockade in mismatch repair-deficient tumors. Sequencing was performed with immunoSEQ multiplex PCR; in TCRdb, only in-frame clones are kept and a portion is missing. The sample lists tens of thousands of clones; roughly 80% were seen once. Trimming at V came to 0 bases and at J to 6 bases, leaving 3 bases not matched to a gene. CDR3 length: 15 amino acids. Germline CDR1 SNHLY, CDR2 FYNNEI. The TCR sequence derives from an adult with mismatch repair-deficient cancer. The chain carries TRBV2 and TRBJ1-2, with 11 bases matching TRBD1. Specimen: PBMCs, collected before pembrolizumab treatment. CDR3 amino acids: CASSEARTGGHGYTF. DNA for the CDR3: TGTGCCAGCAGTGAAGCGAGGACAGGGGGCCATGGCTACACCTTC. The variable domain in full, completed from reference TRBV2 and TRBJ1-2, reads EPEVTQTPSHQVTQMGQEVILRCVPISNHLYFYWYRQILGQKVEFLVSFYNNEISEKSEIFDDQFSVERPDGSNFTLKIRSTKLEDSAMYFCASSEARTGGHGYTFGSGTRLTVV.